The 4 T cell receptor beta chains given below trace back to one sample, sequenced in a study of blood T cell repertoires in COVID-19. Sequencing used immunoSEQ multiplex PCR; TCRdb keeps in-frame clones, though not all of them. The table includes roughly 250,000 clones, under 85% detected once. The sample consisted of peripheral blood. These receptors all come from a woman in her thirties or forties with active or convalescent COVID-19.

The chain recombines TRBV18 with TRBJ1-2; TRBD1 matches at 9 bases. After removal of 4 bases from V and 2 bases from J, the junction contained 5 bases not matched to a gene. The CDR3 sequence is 15 residues long. Germline V lookup: CDR1 KGHSH, CDR2 LQKENI. The DNA of the CDR3 is TGTGCCAGCTCACGTGACGGACAGGGGAACTATGGCTACACCTTC. Protein: CASSRDGQGNYGYTF.

This clone was seen a few times. V usage is TRBV28 and J usage is TRBJ1-4; a weak D match, TRBD1 (6 bases). CDR3 length: 13 amino acids. Germline V gene sequence: CDR1 MDHEN, CDR2 SYDVKM. V lost 5 bases and J lost 7, with 11 bases in between. The CDR3 DNA follows: TGTGCCAGCAGTCCCAACAGGGTTGAAAAACTGTTTTTT. Translating it yields CASSPNRVEKLFF.

The chain couples TRBV6-5 to TRBJ1-5; TRBD1 might be the D (5 bases). From germline, CDR1 is MNHEY and CDR2 SVGAGI. This CDR3 contains 13 residues. The V gene lost 4 bases and the J gene lost 4 bases, with 8 bases spanning the gap. As DNA, the CDR3 is TGTGCCAGCAGTTTTGACAGAAATCAGCCCCAGCATTTT. This encodes CASSFDRNQPQHF.

The chain couples TRBV28 to TRBJ1-1; TRBD1 agrees at 7 bases. The germline V gene encodes CDR1 MDHEN and CDR2 SYDVKM. The CDR3 totals 15 residues. Trimming removed 3 bases from V and 5 bases from J; junction bases left unmatched: 9. CDR3 sequence reads: CASSFFAGGRTEAFF. The DNA of the CDR3 is TGTGCCAGCAGTTTCTTCGCAGGGGGAAGAACTGAAGCTTTCTTT.